This TCR beta chain was found in a study of tumor-infiltrating lymphocytes in primary liver carcinoma. Findings and caveats of the study: No comparison of CD4+ and CD8+ repertoires was made, since the samples were bulk unsorted.

Total RNA (around 510 ng) served as template for TCR beta cDNA synthesis primed by a constant-region primer. Employing slightly modified ARM-PCR, three nested multiplex PCR rounds were run, and these gave rise to the TCR beta libraries. Forward primers for TRBV1-TRBV30 and a C-beta reverse primer served the first two PCR rounds, at 10 cycles each. TCRdb reprocessed the multiplex PCR reads with MiXCR, giving one entry per CDR3 protein. The sample has about 310,000 distinct CDR3 sequences; more than 55% are singletons. Germline DNA was also extracted, with blood RNA taken from unsorted whole blood. V lost 7 bases, J lost 5 bases, and 18 bases lay in between. The CDR3 is 15 residues long. In the case of this clonotype: The antigen remains undetermined. A much more abundant neighbour one base away suggests this may be a read error.

Sequenced material: peripheral blood. The rearrangement uses TRBV12-3 or TRBV12-4 and TRBJ2-1; TRBD1 is a possible D gene (6 bases). The receptor was isolated from a young woman with primary liver carcinoma and hepatitis B virus infection. This CDR3 reads CASIPGQGKNNEQFF. The CDR3 DNA reads as TGTGCCAGCATCCCTGGCCAGGGGAAGAACAATGAGCAGTTCTTC.